Described below is a single T cell receptor beta chain sequence and its context. Its antigen is not identified. Relative to the germline gene, one junction end is altered; a read error may explain this. The data were taken from a study of tumor-infiltrating lymphocytes in primary liver carcinoma. Study-wide points: Paired tumor-adjacent and tumor-blood samples overlapped less than tumor region pairs did.

The CDR3 sequence is 14 residues long. Germline CDR1 is SQVTM and CDR2 is ANQGSEA. From 400 to 550 ng total RNA, TCR beta cDNA was generated with a primer in the constant region. Generation of the TCR beta libraries relied on three nested multiplex PCR rounds using slightly modified ARM-PCR. TRBV1-TRBV30 forward primers paired with a C-beta reverse primer drove the first two PCR rounds, roughly 10 cycles each. Each CDR3 protein gets one entry after TCRdb re-called the multiplex PCR reads with MiXCR. The sample consists of around 190,000 distinct CDR3 sequences, approximately 86% of them appearing once. The study co-extracted DNA and RNA from 20-30 mg of unsorted bulk tissue.

This TCR derives from a middle-aged man with primary liver carcinoma and hepatitis B virus infection. V usage is TRBV29-1 and J usage is TRBJ2-3, with TRBD1 identical over 8 bases. Sequenced: tumor tissue from primary liver carcinoma. CDR3 DNA sequence: TGTAGCTTTAAGACAGGGGCTTTCATAGATACGCAGTATTTT. This encodes CSFKTGAFIDTQYF.